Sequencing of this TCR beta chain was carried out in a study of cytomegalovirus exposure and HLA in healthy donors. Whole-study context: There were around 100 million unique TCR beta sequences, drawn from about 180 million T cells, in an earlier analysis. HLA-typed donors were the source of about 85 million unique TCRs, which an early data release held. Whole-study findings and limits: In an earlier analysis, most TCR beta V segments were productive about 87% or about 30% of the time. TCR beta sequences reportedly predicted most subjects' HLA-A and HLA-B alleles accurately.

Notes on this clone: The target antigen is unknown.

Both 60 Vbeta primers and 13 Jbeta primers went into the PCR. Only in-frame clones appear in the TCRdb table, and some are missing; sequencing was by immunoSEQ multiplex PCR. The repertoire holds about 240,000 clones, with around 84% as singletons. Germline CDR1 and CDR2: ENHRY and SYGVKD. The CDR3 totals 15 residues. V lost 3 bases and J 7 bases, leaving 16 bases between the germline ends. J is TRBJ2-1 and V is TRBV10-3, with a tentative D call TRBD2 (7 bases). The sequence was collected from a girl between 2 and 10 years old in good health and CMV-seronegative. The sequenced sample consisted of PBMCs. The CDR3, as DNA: TGTGCCATCAGTGACCGGGGGGCCCCCCCTAATGAGCAGTTCTTC. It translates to CAISDRGAPPNEQFF.